The 15 T cell receptor beta chains given below trace back to one sample, sequenced in a study of T cells in Graves' hyperthyroidism and ophthalmopathy. RNA transcripts served as the template for amplifying TCR beta CDR3 regions. The primer set for the first-round RT-PCR of the TCR CDR3 was HTBI. One entry per CDR3 protein results from TCRdb running MiXCR on the multiplex PCR reads. The sample lists more than 350,000 distinct CDR3 sequences, roughly 15% occurring once. The specimen was blood. These receptors were obtained from a woman aged 55-69 years with Graves' ophthalmopathy.

This clonotype has at least ten counts. The chain has TRBV2 and TRBJ1-6, with D unresolved. This CDR3 is built from 16 residues. Germline assignment: CDR1 SNHLY and CDR2 FYNNEI. V lost 3 bases to trimming and J lost 5 bases, with 14 bases between them. CDR3 DNA sequence: TGTGCCAGCAGTGACGGACCGCCGGTGGATAATTCACCCCTCCACTTT. The encoded protein is CASSDGPPVDNSPLHF.

The gene calls are TRBV2 and TRBJ2-1; tentatively, D is TRBD2 (6 bases). This CDR3 has 13 amino acids. The germline gives CDR1 SNHLY, CDR2 FYNNEI. Trimming cost V 11 bases and J 2 bases, with 13 bases left between them. The CDR3 DNA sequence: TGTGCCTGCTTAGCGGTGGCCTACAATGAGCAGTTCTTC. It translates to CACLAVAYNEQFF.

The table lists this clonotype with a few counts. The rearrangement uses TRBV7-9 and TRBJ1-6, with TRBD1 as a possible D gene (6 bases). Per the germline V gene, CDR1 is SEHNR and CDR2 is FQNEAQ (reference sequence). V was trimmed by 5 bases and J by 12 bases, leaving 8 bases between them. This CDR3 contains 11 residues. CDR3 amino acids: CASSQGGPLHF. CDR3 DNA sequence: TGTGCCAGCAGCCAAGGGGGACCCCTCCACTTT.

This sequence joins TRBV10-3 and TRBJ2-2; the match to TRBD1 covers 7 bases. Trimming cost V 4 bases and J 5 bases; bases outside gene matches: 10. Germline values: CDR1 ENHRY, CDR2 SYGVKD. The CDR3 covers 16 residues. The DNA of the CDR3 is TGTGCCATCAGTGCCCAGACAGGGCGGCGAACCGGGGAGCTGTTTTTT. Amino acid sequence: CAISAQTGRRTGELFF.

As regards this clonotype: Given a much more abundant clone one base away, this may be a read error. The chain couples TRBV5-1 to TRBJ2-2; D tentatively reads TRBD1 or TRBD2 (6 bases each). V was trimmed by 7 bases and J by 4 bases, leaving 23 bases between them. The CDR3 extends over 17 amino acids. Germline V gives CDR1 SGHRS, CDR2 YFSETQ. The CDR3 DNA follows: TGCGCCAGCGGCCGCCCTGGGGGCCAGGAGGGCACCGGGGAGCTGTTTTTT. Translation: CASGRPGGQEGTGELFF.

The rearrangement links TRBV19 to TRBJ1-1, with a possible D match to TRBD1 (6 bases). CDR1 and CDR2 (germline): LNHDA, SQIVND (reference sequence). V was cut by 7 bases and J by 5 bases, with 17 bases left in between. This CDR3 has 14 amino acids. For the CDR3, the DNA is TGTGCCAGTACCACAGGGATGAGTGGGACTGAAGCTTTCTTT. It translates to CASTTGMSGTEAFF.

Ten or more counts support this clonotype. The chain joins TRBV12-3 or TRBV12-4 to TRBJ2-1; 7 nucleotides agree with TRBD2. This CDR3 comprises 15 residues. V lost 3 bases to trimming and J lost 5 bases; unmatched junction nucleotides: 7. The CDR3 DNA sequence: TGTGCCAGCAGTTTGGGGGGGAGGGCCAACAATGAGCAGTTCTTC. This encodes CASSLGGRANNEQFF.

The sample holds a few counts of this clonotype. The rearrangement uses TRBV28 and TRBJ2-3, with 9 nucleotides matching TRBD2. In germline, CDR1 is MDHEN, CDR2 SYDVKM. The CDR3 has 16 residues. Germline trimming cut 1 base from V and 0 bases from J; bases unmatched to any gene: 2. The CDR3 loop reads CASSLLAGASTDTQYF. The CDR3 coding sequence is TGTGCCAGCAGTTTATTAGCGGGAGCTAGCACAGATACGCAGTATTTT.

The chain combines TRBV20-1 with TRBJ2-3; TRBD2 matches at 8 bases. V lost 5 bases and J lost 4; bases outside the gene matches: 11. The germline gives CDR1 DFQATT, CDR2 SNEGSKA (reference sequence). The length of the CDR3 is 15 residues. CDR3 bases: TGCAGTGCTTCTCTACTAGCCGGGAGGGCAGATACGCAGTATTTT. It translates to CSASLLAGRADTQYF.

In this sample, this clonotype turned up a few times. The J gene is TRBJ2-2, the V gene TRBV27, with D perhaps TRBD1 (6 bases). This CDR3 has 15 residues. Between the trimmed V and J ends, which lost 6 bases and 5 bases, there was a span of 16 bases. Germline V lookup: CDR1 MNHEY, CDR2 SMNVEV (reference sequence). CDR3 loop: CASRLTGYRTGELFF. The DNA of the CDR3 is TGTGCCAGCAGGCTTACAGGGTATCGTACCGGGGAGCTGTTTTTT.

The chain links TRBV19 to TRBJ2-7, with 7 bases aligning to TRBD2. Trimming cost V 1 base and J 3 bases; bases outside gene matches: 6. CDR3 length: 15 amino acids. Looked up from germline, CDR1 is LNHDA and CDR2 is SQIVND (reference sequence). The CDR3 DNA follows: TGTGCCAGTAGTATAGCGACTAGCATCCACTACGAGCAGTACTTC. Translation: CASSIATSIHYEQYF.

There are many counts of this clonotype. The CDR3 protein is CSARRTTTSTDTQYF. DNA of the CDR3: TGCAGTGCTAGGCGGACTACTACTAGCACAGATACGCAGTATTTT. This rearrangement joins TRBV20-1 to TRBJ2-3; maybe TRBD2 (6 bases). The germline V gene encodes CDR1 DFQATT and CDR2 SNEGSKA (reference sequence). CDR3 size: 15 residues. Trimming stripped 3 bases from V and 0 bases from J, with 13 bases between.

This clonotype was seen repeatedly, ten times or more. The chain joins TRBV6-1 to TRBJ1-2; D is perhaps TRBD1 (5 bases). V shed 6 bases and J shed 7 bases, with 21 bases lying between them. CDR1 is MNHNS, CDR2 SASEGT, per germline. The CDR3 spans 15 residues. As DNA, the CDR3 is TGTGCCAGCAGGGGACCTTTGGTATCAGTTGGTGGCTACACCTTC. It is translated as CASRGPLVSVGGYTF.

The chain is built from TRBV19 and TRBJ2-5, with 7 positions matching TRBD2. Germline V gives CDR1 LNHDA, CDR2 SQIVND (reference sequence). With 3 bases clipped from V and 5 bases from J, the junction kept 6 bases outside the gene matches. The CDR3 runs to 14 residues. The CDR3: CASSIGGLVETQYF. The CDR3 DNA reads TGTGCCAGTAGTATCGGGGGGTTGGTGGAGACCCAGTACTTC.

The sample holds many counts of this clonotype. The rearrangement joins TRBV2 to TRBJ2-7; TRBD1 is a possible D gene (6 bases). CDR3 size: 16 residues. CDR1 SNHLY and CDR2 FYNNEI come from the germline V gene. V was cut by 6 bases and J by 0 bases, with 18 bases left in between. CDR3 sequence reads: CASSPKRTASSYEQYF. The CDR3 DNA sequence: TGTGCCAGCAGCCCCAAAAGGACAGCGAGCTCCTACGAGCAGTACTTC. The whole variable domain, filled in from reference TRBV2 and TRBJ2-7, reads EPEVTQTPSHQVTQMGQEVILRCVPISNHLYFYWYRQILGQKVEFLVSFYNNEISEKSEIFDDQFSVERPDGSNFTLKIRSTKLEDSAMYFCASSPKRTASSYEQYFGPGTRLTVT.